What follows are 8 T cell receptor beta chains derived from one specimen sequenced in a study of blood T cell repertoires in COVID-19. Profiled with immunoSEQ multiplex PCR; TCRdb holds only in-frame clones, not every one. The sample shows more than 350,000 clones, 89% of them seen only once. The sample consisted of peripheral blood. Receptors were obtained from a woman aged 30 to 39 with COVID-19, enrolled during active disease.

The chain joins TRBV2 to TRBJ1-1; TRBD1 might be the D (6 bases). Trimming cost V 3 bases and J 2 bases, with 10 bases left between them. The CDR3 has 14 residues. Germline V gene sequence: CDR1 SNHLY, CDR2 FYNNEI. The CDR3 DNA reads as TGTGCCAGCAGTGAGGCAGGGGTCAACACTGAAGCTTTCTTT. Translated: CASSEAGVNTEAFF. The full variable domain, its missing parts supplied by reference TRBV2 and TRBJ1-1, is EPEVTQTPSHQVTQMGQEVILRCVPISNHLYFYWYRQILGQKVEFLVSFYNNEISEKSEIFDDQFSVERPDGSNFTLKIRSTKLEDSAMYFCASSEAGVNTEAFFGQGTRLTVV.

This chain uses TRBV3-1 (or the pseudogene TRBV3-2) with TRBJ1-5, with D perhaps matching TRBD1 (5 bases). CDR3 length: 15 amino acids. Germline-derived CDR1 and CDR2 are LGHDT and YNNKEL (reference sequence). V dropped 0 bases and J dropped 6 bases, with 12 bases sitting between them. The CDR3 DNA is TGTGCCAGCAGCCAAGATTTTAGTAGGGGTCAGCCCCAGCATTTT. Translation: CASSQDFSRGQPQHF.

The chain recombines TRBV5-4 with TRBJ2-7, with D possibly being TRBD1 (6 bases). Looked up from germline, CDR1 is SGHNT and CDR2 is YYREEE (reference sequence). This CDR3 region has 13 residues. The germline V and J ends were trimmed by 4 bases and 5 bases, with 13 bases remaining between them. This chain's CDR3 is CASSAPGVHEQYF. The DNA of the CDR3 is TGTGCCAGCAGCGCCCCAGGGGTTCACGAGCAGTACTTC.

The chain has TRBV2 and TRBJ1-1; no firm D call. V was shortened by 3 bases and J by 2 bases, with 10 bases between the two germline ends. The CDR3 consists of 14 residues. Germline CDR1 reads SNHLY; CDR2 reads FYNNEI. The CDR3 DNA is TGTGCCAGCAGTGAGTCCCCTTTCAACACTGAAGCTTTCTTT. Residues: CASSESPFNTEAFF.

This sequence joins TRBV3-1 (or the pseudogene TRBV3-2) and TRBJ1-5; a possible D gene is TRBD1 (5 bases). Between the trimmed V and J ends, which lost 0 bases and 5 bases, there was a span of 11 bases. Looked up from germline, CDR1 is LGHDT and CDR2 is YNNKEL (reference sequence). There are 15 residues in the CDR3. The CDR3 loop is CASSQDSGSDQPQHF. The DNA of the CDR3 is TGTGCCAGCAGCCAAGATTCAGGGTCCGATCAGCCCCAGCATTTT.

This clone was observed a single time. Other nucleotide sequences from this sample produce the same CDR3. CDR3 nucleotides: TGTGCCAGCAGCTTAGGGCCCGAGAACACTGAAGCTTTCTTT. Translating it yields CASSLGPENTEAFF. J is TRBJ1-1 and V is TRBV11-3; D not resolved. The CDR3 loop spans 14 amino acids. The V end was cut by 1 base, the J end by 1 base, with 7 bases between. Germline CDR1 is SGHNT and CDR2 is YENEEA.

This rearrangement joins TRBV19 to TRBJ2-7; 8 bases map to TRBD1. Germline trimming cut 5 bases from V and 2 bases from J; bases unmatched to any gene: 2. Germline loops: CDR1 LNHDA, CDR2 SQIVND (reference sequence). This CDR3 is built from 13 residues. CDR3 protein: CASSVTGAYEQYF. The DNA of the CDR3 is TGTGCCAGTAGTGTGACAGGGGCCTACGAGCAGTACTTC.

The chain has TRBV11-3 and TRBJ2-7; TRBD2 matches at 7 bases. Germline trimming cut 5 bases from V and 6 bases from J; bases unmatched to any gene: 7. Germline assignment: CDR1 SGHNT and CDR2 YENEEA. This CDR3 comprises 13 residues. The CDR3 DNA follows: TGTGCCAGCAGCCCCATTACGGGGGGCGAGCAGTACTTC. Amino acids: CASSPITGGEQYF. Full variable domain (outside the CDR3, taken from reference TRBV11-3 and TRBJ2-7): EAGVVQSPRYKIIEKKQPVAFWCNPISGHNTLYWYLQNLGQGPELLIRYENEEAVDDSQLPKDRFSAERLKGVDSTLKIQPAELGDSAVYLCASSPITGGEQYFGPGTRLTVT.